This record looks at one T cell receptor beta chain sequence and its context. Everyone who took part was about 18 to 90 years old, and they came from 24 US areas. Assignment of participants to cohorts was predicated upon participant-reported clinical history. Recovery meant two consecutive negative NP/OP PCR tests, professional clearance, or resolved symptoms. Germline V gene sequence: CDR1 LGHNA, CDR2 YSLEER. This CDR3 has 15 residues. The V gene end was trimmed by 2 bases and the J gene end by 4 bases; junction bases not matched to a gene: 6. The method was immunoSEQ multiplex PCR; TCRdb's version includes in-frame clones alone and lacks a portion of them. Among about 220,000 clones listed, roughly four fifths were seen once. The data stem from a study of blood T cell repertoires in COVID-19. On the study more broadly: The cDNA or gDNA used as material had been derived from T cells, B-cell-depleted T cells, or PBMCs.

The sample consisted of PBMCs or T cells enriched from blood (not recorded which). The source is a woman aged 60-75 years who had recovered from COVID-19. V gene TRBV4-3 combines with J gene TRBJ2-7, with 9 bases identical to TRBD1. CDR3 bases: TGCGCCAGCAGCCAACACCGGGACAGGGATTACGAGCAGTACTTC. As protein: CASSQHRDRDYEQYF.